This T cell receptor (beta chain) was identified during a study of T cell changes during pregnancy in multiple sclerosis. Profiled with immunoSEQ multiplex PCR; TCRdb holds only in-frame clones, not every one. The sample consists of some 100,000 clones, about 91% of them appearing once. This clone was found once. Germline CDR1 is KGHSH and CDR2 is LQKENI. V lost 5 bases, J lost 1 base, and 12 bases lay in between. The CDR3 runs 15 residues. The specimen comprised peripheral blood, sampled in the second trimester of pregnancy. The V and J genes are TRBV18 and TRBJ1-3; D perhaps matches TRBD1 (6 bases). This sequence originates from a female donor with multiple sclerosis, enrolled in a pregnancy study. CDR3 loop: CASSGQQGSGNTIYF. The CDR3 DNA follows: TGTGCCAGCTCAGGCCAACAGGGATCTGGAAACACCATATATTTT.